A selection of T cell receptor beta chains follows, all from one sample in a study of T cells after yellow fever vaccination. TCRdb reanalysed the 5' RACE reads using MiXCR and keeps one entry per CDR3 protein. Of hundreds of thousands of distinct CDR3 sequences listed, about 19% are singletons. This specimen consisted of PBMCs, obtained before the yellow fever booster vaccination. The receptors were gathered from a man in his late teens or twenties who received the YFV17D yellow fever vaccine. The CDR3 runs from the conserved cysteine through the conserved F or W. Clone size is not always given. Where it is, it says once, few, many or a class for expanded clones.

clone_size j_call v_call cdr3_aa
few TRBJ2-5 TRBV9 CASSPEDSRWETQYF
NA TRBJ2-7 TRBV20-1 CSARSGAYEQYF
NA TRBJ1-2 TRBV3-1 CASSQDWADYGYTF
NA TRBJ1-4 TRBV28 CASSLGTSTNEKLFF
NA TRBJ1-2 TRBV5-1 CASRLGGSGYGYTF
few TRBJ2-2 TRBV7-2 CASSSWAPGELFF
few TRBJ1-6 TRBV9 CASSDRDVSYNSPLHF
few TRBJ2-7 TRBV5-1 CASREGSTYEQYF
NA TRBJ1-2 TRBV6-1 CASSERGEGDGYTF
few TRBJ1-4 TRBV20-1 CSASDSQKTKLFF
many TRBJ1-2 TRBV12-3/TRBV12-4 CASSLTGAYGYTF
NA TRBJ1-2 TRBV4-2 CASTRGDSYGYTF
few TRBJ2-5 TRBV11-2 CASSLLQGARTQYF
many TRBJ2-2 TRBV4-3 CASSQDFASSLFF
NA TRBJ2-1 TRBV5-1 CASSIRGGLYNEQFF
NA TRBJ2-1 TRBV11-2 CATRGVFYEQFF
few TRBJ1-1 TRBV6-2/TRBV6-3 CASSYPYSGGERAFF
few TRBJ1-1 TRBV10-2 CASSVRHTEAFF
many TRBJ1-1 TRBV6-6 CASSRTGGATEAFF
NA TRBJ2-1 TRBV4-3 CASSQDKASPYNEQFF
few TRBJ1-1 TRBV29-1 CSVVGFRNTEAFF
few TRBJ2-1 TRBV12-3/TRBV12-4 CASSFRDDEQFF
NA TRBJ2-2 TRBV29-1 CSVWWDGELFF
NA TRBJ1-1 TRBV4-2 CASSPRYREGSTEAFF
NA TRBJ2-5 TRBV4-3 CASSPNSGAAGETQYF
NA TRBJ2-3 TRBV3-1 CASSHPAGDSTDTQYF
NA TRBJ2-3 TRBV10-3 CAISESERGRLPDTQYF
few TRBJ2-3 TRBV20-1 CSAGGNTDTQYF
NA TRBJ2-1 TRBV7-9 CASSPAAAGGRSEQFF
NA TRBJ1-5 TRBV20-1 CSARQGEQPQHF
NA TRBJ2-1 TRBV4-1 CASSQEGVGYLLPEQFF
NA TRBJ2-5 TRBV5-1 CASSPDRGSRETQYF
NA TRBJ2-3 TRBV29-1 CSAPWGDTQYF
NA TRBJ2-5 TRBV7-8 CASSLILMETQYF
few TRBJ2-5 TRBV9 CASSVSSGGEPHETQYF
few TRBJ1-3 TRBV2 CASTIIGGSGNTIYF
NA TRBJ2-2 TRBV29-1 CSVEHISGGAGGELFF
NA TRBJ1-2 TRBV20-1 CSANRGGDYGYTF
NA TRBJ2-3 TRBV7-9 CASSSPSWGADRMPTDTQYF
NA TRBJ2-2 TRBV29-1 CSVETGDYGTGELFF
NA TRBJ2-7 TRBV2 CAHRSPGEYEQYF
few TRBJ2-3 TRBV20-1 CSATPGLSTDTQYF
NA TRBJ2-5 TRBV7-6 CASRLGGTETQYF
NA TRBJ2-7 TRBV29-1 CSVRVQGHNYEQYF
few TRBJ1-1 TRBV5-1 CASSLEGPRWTEAFF
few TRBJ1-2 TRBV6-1 CASSEALISTAYGYTF
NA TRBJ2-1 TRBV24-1 CATGRLGTGGNEQFF
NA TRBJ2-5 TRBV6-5 CASSYTPGPRETQYF